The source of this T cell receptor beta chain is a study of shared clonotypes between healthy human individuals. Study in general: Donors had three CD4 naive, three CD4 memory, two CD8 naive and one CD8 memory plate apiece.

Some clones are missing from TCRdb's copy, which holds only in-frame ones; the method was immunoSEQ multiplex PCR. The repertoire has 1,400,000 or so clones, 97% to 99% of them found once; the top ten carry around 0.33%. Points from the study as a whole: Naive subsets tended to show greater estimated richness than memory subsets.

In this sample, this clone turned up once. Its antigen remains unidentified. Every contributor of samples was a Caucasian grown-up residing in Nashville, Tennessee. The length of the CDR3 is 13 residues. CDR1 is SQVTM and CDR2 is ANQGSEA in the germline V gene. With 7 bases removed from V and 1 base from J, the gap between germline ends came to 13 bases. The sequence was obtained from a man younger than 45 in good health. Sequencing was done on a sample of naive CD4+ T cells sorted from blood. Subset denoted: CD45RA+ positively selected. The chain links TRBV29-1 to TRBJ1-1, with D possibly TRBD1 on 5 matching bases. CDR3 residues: CSGSGSPNTEAFF. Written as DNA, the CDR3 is TGCAGCGGCTCAGGGTCCCCGAACACTGAAGCTTTCTTT.